The rows below give T cell receptor beta chains drawn from one sample of a study of cytomegalovirus exposure and HLA in healthy donors. TCRdb's table, derived via immunoSEQ multiplex PCR, lists solely in-frame clones and lacks some. The table includes roughly 110,000 clones, 74% detected once. Sequences were obtained from PBMCs. The receptors were sampled from a human donor in good health. CDR3s include the opening cysteine and the closing phenylalanine or tryptophan. Fields, in order: V gene, clone size, J gene, D gene, CDR3 protein, CDR3 DNA. D genes are given only for firm matches. The size field is filled for only some rows; it gives once, few, many or a size class.

>TRBV14|NA|TRBJ1-2|TRBD1
CASSPIQGDQRRGGYTF
TGTGCCAGCAGCCCGATCCAGGGGGATCAACGCAGGGGTGGCTACACCTTC
>TRBV2|NA|TRBJ1-5|NA
CASSGNAGNQPQHF
TGTGCCAGCAGCGGGAACGCGGGCAATCAGCCCCAGCATTTT
>TRBV7-6|once|TRBJ2-2|TRBD2
CASRTSGGIGELFF
TGTGCCAGCAGGACTAGCGGGGGCATCGGGGAGCTGTTTTTT
>TRBV6-5|few|TRBJ2-7|NA
CASSLGRQGDEQYF
TGTGCCAGCAGCCTCGGGAGACAGGGAGACGAGCAGTACTTC
>TRBV6-1|NA|TRBJ1-4|NA
CASSEYMGSRGLFF
TGTGCCAGCAGTGAATATATGGGCAGTCGGGGTCTGTTTTTT
>TRBV7-3|NA|TRBJ2-3|NA
CASSLSYTDTQYF
TGTGCCAGCAGCTTATCTTACACAGATACGCAGTATTTT
>TRBV6-6|NA|TRBJ1-5|NA
CASSWEGTSNQPQHF
TGTGCCAGCAGTTGGGAGGGTACTAGCAATCAGCCCCAGCATTTT
>TRBV28|NA|TRBJ1-6|TRBD1
CASSLPGTGSYNSPLHF
TGTGCCAGCAGTTTGCCCGGGACAGGATCCTATAATTCACCCCTCCACTTT
>TRBV12-2|NA|TRBJ2-5|NA
CASRPAGTSEETQYF
TGTGCAAGTCGTCCCGCCGGGACTAGCGAAGAGACCCAGTACTTC
>TRBV28|NA|TRBJ2-5|NA
CASSFGTLQETQYF
TGTGCCAGCAGTTTCGGGACACTCCAAGAGACCCAGTACTTC
>TRBV2|NA|TRBJ2-5|NA
CASSQERAGGETQYF
TGTGCCAGCAGTCAAGAGAGGGCAGGGGGGGAGACCCAGTACTTC
>TRBV2|NA|TRBJ1-4|NA
CASSEEGDEKLFF
TGTGCCAGCAGTGAAGAGGGGGATGAAAAACTGTTTTTT
>TRBV28|few|TRBJ1-1|TRBD1
CASSTTGVPNTEAFF
TGTGCCAGCAGTACCACAGGGGTCCCGAACACTGAAGCTTTCTTT
>TRBV29-1|NA|TRBJ2-2|TRBD2
CSVRRTSGGTGELFF
TGCAGCGTTCGTAGGACTAGCGGGGGGACCGGGGAGCTGTTTTTT
>TRBV28|once|TRBJ1-6|NA
CASHGGRTLHF
TGTGCCAGCCATGGAGGTCGGACCCTCCACTTT
>TRBV28|few|TRBJ1-5|NA
CASRTAKSNQPQHF
TGTGCCAGCCGGACAGCCAAAAGCAATCAGCCCCAGCATTTT
>TRBV7-6|NA|TRBJ2-5|NA
CASSPEQGTQETQYF
TGTGCCAGCAGCCCAGAACAGGGGACTCAAGAGACCCAGTACTTC
>TRBV5-1|NA|TRBJ1-2|NA
CASSPGQPGYTF
TGCGCCAGCAGCCCTGGACAGCCGGGCTACACCTTC
>TRBV7-2|NA|TRBJ1-5|TRBD1
CASSPGDRLLSQHF
TGTGCCAGCAGCCCGGGGGACAGGCTCCTTTCTCAGCATTTT
>TRBV19|NA|TRBJ2-5|TRBD2
CASSFLAGRRNPFQETQYF
TGTGCCAGTAGTTTCCTAGCGGGGAGGCGGAATCCATTCCAAGAGACCCAGTACTTC
>TRBV2|NA|TRBJ2-4|TRBD1
CASRGGWISKNIQYF
TGTGCCAGCAGAGGGGGCTGGATCTCCAAAAACATTCAGTACTTC
>TRBV6-5|few|TRBJ2-1|NA
CASSIRVLNEQFF
TGTGCCAGCAGCATCCGGGTCCTCAATGAGCAGTTCTTC
>TRBV6-5|NA|TRBJ1-4|NA
CASSYSRENEKLFF
TGTGCCAGCAGTTACTCGCGAGAGAATGAAAAACTGTTTTTT
>TRBV7-9|NA|TRBJ2-7|NA
CASRTGGSSYEQYF
TGTGCCAGCAGAACTGGGGGCTCTTCCTACGAGCAGTACTTC
>TRBV7-9|NA|TRBJ2-2|NA
CASSSPLWANRELFF
TGTGCCAGCAGCTCCCCCCTGTGGGCCAACCGGGAGCTGTTTTTT
>TRBV5-1|NA|TRBJ1-2|NA
CASSSDINYGYTF
TGCGCCAGCAGCTCGGACATAAACTATGGCTACACCTTC
>TRBV5-1|NA|TRBJ1-4|TRBD1
CASSLGQGAVGEKLFF
TGCGCCAGCAGCTTGGGACAGGGGGCGGTTGGTGAAAAACTGTTTTTT
>TRBV6-5|NA|TRBJ1-3|NA
CASSSRQRNTIYF
TGTGCCAGCAGTTCCAGACAGAGAAACACCATATATTTT
>TRBV5-4|NA|TRBJ1-1|TRBD1
CASSLDRGAPEAFF
TGTGCCAGCAGCTTAGACAGGGGGGCACCCGAAGCTTTCTTT
>TRBV27|NA|TRBJ2-3|NA
CASSQRRPVTDTQYF
TGTGCCAGCAGTCAGCGGAGACCAGTCACAGATACGCAGTATTTT
>TRBV2|NA|TRBJ2-1|TRBD1
CASSVQGNEQFF
TGTGCCAGCAGTGTACAGGGGAATGAGCAGTTCTTC
>TRBV6-6|many|TRBJ1-1|TRBD1
CASSPTGSVLAFF
TGTGCCAGCAGTCCGACAGGGAGTGTACTTGCTTTCTTT
>TRBV2|NA|TRBJ2-7|NA
CASSETHSGEQYF
TGTGCCAGCAGTGAAACTCACTCCGGCGAGCAGTACTTC
>TRBV29-1|NA|TRBJ1-3|NA
CSVASGRNTIYF
TGCAGCGTCGCCTCAGGGAGAAACACCATATATTTT
>TRBV28|NA|TRBJ1-5|TRBD1
CASMGQQENQPQHF
TGTGCCAGCATGGGACAGCAAGAAAATCAGCCCCAGCATTTT
>TRBV28|NA|TRBJ1-2|NA
CAVRTVRGNYGYTF
TGTGCCGTCCGGACAGTAAGGGGGAACTATGGCTACACCTTC
>TRBV19|NA|TRBJ1-6|NA
CATQREHWQNNSPLHF
TGTGCCACCCAGCGCGAGCATTGGCAGAATAATTCACCCCTCCACTTT
>TRBV28|NA|TRBJ1-2|NA
CASSSNYGYTF
TGTGCCAGCAGTTCGAACTATGGCTACACCTTC
>TRBV11-2|NA|TRBJ2-1|NA
CASSPAGNEQFF
TGTGCCAGCAGCCCCGCAGGTAATGAGCAGTTCTTC
>TRBV15|few|TRBJ2-2|TRBD1
CATSRGDRGHTGELFF
TGTGCCACCAGCAGAGGCGACAGGGGGCACACCGGGGAGCTGTTTTTT
>TRBV7-2|NA|TRBJ1-1|NA
CASSLVLGDTEAFF
TGTGCCAGCAGCTTAGTCCTAGGGGACACTGAAGCTTTCTTT
>TRBV6-5|NA|TRBJ1-2|TRBD1
CASSYDRASGYTF
TGTGCCAGCAGCTATGACAGGGCTTCTGGCTACACCTTC
>TRBV30|NA|TRBJ1-1|TRBD1
CASGTGGNTEAFF
TGTGCCTCCGGGACAGGAGGGAACACTGAAGCTTTCTTT